What follows are 2 T cell receptor beta chains derived from one specimen sequenced in a study of OX40 agonist ivuxolimab in advanced cancers. TCRdb keeps only in-frame clones here, not all; method: immunoSEQ multiplex PCR. The sample carries under 65,000 clones, 87% recorded once. Sequencing was performed on CD4+ or CD8+ T cells sorted from blood, taken in a trial of the OX40 agonist ivuxolimab. Source of these receptors: an adult with an advanced solid tumor such as melanoma, head and neck, liver or kidney cancer.

This clone showed up just a few times. This chain joins TRBV10-3 and TRBJ1-3; no definite D call. Between the trimmed V and J ends, which lost 4 bases and 7 bases, there was a span of 5 bases. Germline CDR1 ENHRY, CDR2 SYGVKD. The CDR3 covers 11 residues. The CDR3 loop reads CAISGQNTIYF. CDR3 DNA: TGTGCCATCAGTGGGCAGAACACCATATATTTT.

V and J are TRBV5-1 and TRBJ1-2; D not resolved. This CDR3 region has 13 residues. Trimming removed 2 bases at V and 2 bases at J, with 7 bases between. Germline CDR1 reads SGHRS; CDR2 reads YFSETQ. The CDR3 nucleotides read TGCGCCAGCAGCTTTTCGGGAAACTATGGCTACACCTTC. This encodes CASSFSGNYGYTF.